Presented here are 26 T cell receptor beta chains from one specimen sequenced in a study of T cell responses to AZD1222 COVID-19 vaccine. Method: immunoSEQ multiplex PCR; TCRdb's copy keeps in-frame clones and lacks some. Counted here are about 81,000 clones, just over 90% occurring once; the ten biggest clones make up around 10%. The sequenced sample was peripheral blood, obtained 28 days after the second AZD1222 dose. These receptors originate from an adult who received the AZD1222 COVID-19 vaccine.

This chain's CDR3 is CASSLVAGQNSNQPQHF. For the CDR3, the DNA is TGTGCCAGCAGCTTAGTCGCGGGACAAAATAGCAATCAGCCCCAGCATTTT. The rearrangement joins TRBV7-6 to TRBJ1-5; a weak D match, TRBD1 (6 bases). Germline V gene sequence: CDR1 SGHVS, CDR2 FNYEAQ. Trimming left V 1 base short and J 0 bases short, with 13 bases between. The CDR3 is 17 amino acids.

This chain connects TRBV30 to TRBJ2-3; either TRBD1 or TRBD2 may supply D (6 bases each). Trimming removed 8 bases from V and 0 bases from J, with 21 bases in between. Germline assignment: CDR1 GTSNPN and CDR2 SVGIG (reference sequence). CDR3 length: 16 residues. CDR3 region: CAQISWGAPSTDTQYF. In DNA form, the CDR3 reads TGTGCCCAAATCAGTTGGGGGGCCCCTAGCACAGATACGCAGTATTTT.

The rearrangement links TRBV23-1 to TRBJ1-6, with no clear D. TRBV23-1 is an ORF for which the function is uncertain. The V end lost 6 bases, the J end lost 0 bases, and 9 bases lay between the germline ends. The CDR3 has 15 residues. The chain's CDR3 is CASSLLGSYNSPLHF. The CDR3 DNA is TGCGCCAGCAGCCTCTTAGGCTCCTATAATTCACCCCTCCACTTT.

V and J are TRBV7-6 and TRBJ1-2; 7 bases line up with TRBD1. V lost 5 bases to trimming and J lost 8 bases; unmatched junction nucleotides: 8. The CDR3 extends over 13 amino acids. Germline values: CDR1 SGHVS, CDR2 FNYEAQ. CDR3 DNA sequence: TGTGCCAGCAGCCCGCGGACAGGATACGGCTACACCTTC. Amino acid sequence: CASSPRTGYGYTF.

J is TRBJ1-5 and V is TRBV19; D not resolved. Germline V gene sequence: CDR1 LNHDA, CDR2 SQIVND (reference sequence). The CDR3 is 14 residues long. V gave up 3 bases and J gave up 5 bases, with 11 bases separating them. CDR3 nucleotide sequence: TGTGCCAGTAGTATTGGGGTTTTGGATCAGCCCCAGCATTTT. Protein: CASSIGVLDQPQHF.

This sequence joins TRBV7-2 and TRBJ1-1; the D gene is possibly TRBD1 (5 bases). Germline V CDR1 and CDR2: SGHTA, FQGNSA. This CDR3 is built from 13 residues. V lost 3 bases, J lost 5 bases, and 10 bases lay in between. CDR3 region: CASSLFGGTEAFF. The CDR3 nucleotides read TGTGCCAGCAGCTTGTTTGGGGGTACTGAAGCTTTCTTT.

The rearrangement joins TRBV7-2 to TRBJ2-3, with 14 bases lining up with TRBD2. The trim removed 6 bases at V and 5 bases at J, leaving 10 bases unmatched. Germline CDR1 is SGHTA and CDR2 is FQGNSA. There are 17 residues in the CDR3. The CDR3 DNA is TGTGCCAGCAGTCCCGGGCGACTAGCGGGAGGGATAGATACGCAGTATTTT. This sequence encodes CASSPGRLAGGIDTQYF. Full variable domain (outside the CDR3, taken from reference TRBV7-2 and TRBJ2-3): GAGVSQSPSNKVTEKGKDVELRCDPISGHTALYWYRQSLGQGLEFLIYFQGNSAPDKSGLPSDRFSAERTGGSVSTLTIQRTQQEDSAVYLCASSPGRLAGGIDTQYFGPGTRLTVL.

The CDR3 coding sequence is TGTGCCAGCAGCCCCTCTCCCCCGCTACTAGCGGGAATTGGTGAGCAGTTCTTC. Protein sequence: CASSPSPPLLAGIGEQFF. The chain recombines TRBV9 with TRBJ2-1; 10 bases are a match to TRBD2. From germline, CDR1 is SGDLS and CDR2 YYNGEE. After removal of 4 bases from V and 9 bases from J, the junction contained 19 bases not matched to a gene. The CDR3 length is 18 residues.

The chain couples TRBV6-5 to TRBJ2-5; D might be TRBD2 (5 bases). Germline V lookup: CDR1 MNHEY, CDR2 SVGAGI. The CDR3 extends over 14 amino acids. With 5 bases removed from V and 0 bases from J, the gap between germline ends came to 10 bases. The CDR3 bases are TGTGCCAGCAGTAACCAGCGGAACCAAGAGACCCAGTACTTC. Amino acid sequence: CASSNQRNQETQYF.

The rearrangement joins TRBV5-1 to TRBJ1-4; the match to TRBD1 covers 8 bases. The CDR3 contains 16 residues. Trimming cost V 4 bases and J 8 bases; bases outside gene matches: 13. Germline CDR1 SGHRS, CDR2 YFSETQ. The CDR3 region has the DNA TGCGCCAGCAGCCCGGGCCCGACAGGGGACCACGAAAAACTGTTTTTT. Amino acid sequence: CASSPGPTGDHEKLFF.

This clone was recorded only once. The V call is TRBV5-5, the J call TRBJ2-7; 13 bases are a match to TRBD2. Germline CDR1 and CDR2: SGHKS and YYEKEE (reference sequence). This CDR3 is 15 amino acids long. V gave up 3 bases and J gave up 6 bases; unmatched junction bases: 6. For the CDR3, the DNA is TGTGCCAGCAGCTACAGGACTAGCGGGAGTCCCGAGCAGTACTTC. Protein product: CASSYRTSGSPEQYF.

This chain joins TRBV14 and TRBJ2-3, with D uncertain. CDR3 size: 18 residues. V was trimmed by 4 bases and J by 3 bases, leaving 23 bases between them. Germline assignment: CDR1 SGHDN and CDR2 FVKESK. The CDR3 spells CASSPSPKAGPGTDTQYF. DNA for the CDR3: TGTGCCAGCAGCCCTTCCCCCAAGGCAGGTCCCGGGACAGATACGCAGTATTTT.

The chain uses TRBV5-1 and TRBJ2-3; D may be TRBD2 (6 bases). Germline loops: CDR1 SGHRS, CDR2 YFSETQ. The CDR3 sequence is 15 residues long. Trimming pared 0 bases from V and 14 bases from J, leaving 22 bases between. CDR3 sequence (DNA): TGCGCCAGCAGCTTGGCGAAGGGAGGTGGTGATCAGAGGTATTTT. Translation gives CASSLAKGGGDQRYF.

The chain employs TRBV28 and TRBJ2-7, with 10 bases identical to TRBD2. V dropped 5 bases and J dropped 5; count of bases not matched to a gene: 9. The CDR3 is 15 residues long. From germline, CDR1 is MDHEN and CDR2 SYDVKM. CDR3 sequence reads: CASSLSSGSNHEQYF. CDR3 coding DNA: TGTGCCAGCAGTCTCTCTAGCGGGAGTAACCACGAGCAGTACTTC.

V usage is TRBV28 and J usage is TRBJ2-3; D is uncertain. Deletions cut 3 bases from V and 5 bases from J, with 15 bases between. Germline values: CDR1 MDHEN, CDR2 SYDVKM. The CDR3 totals 15 residues. In DNA form, the CDR3 reads TGTGCCAGCAGTTTTGGCGGTGTGAAGGGAGATACGCAGTATTTT. Protein product: CASSFGGVKGDTQYF.

CDR3 bases: TGTGCCAGCAGCCTCTCGACAGCCACAGATACGCAGTATTTT. Encoded protein: CASSLSTATDTQYF. The V and J genes are TRBV9 and TRBJ2-3, with D perhaps TRBD1 (5 bases). The V end was cut by 4 bases, the J end by 2 bases, with 11 bases between. The CDR3 sequence is 14 residues long. Germline V CDR1 and CDR2: SGDLS, YYNGEE.

V and J are TRBV15 and TRBJ2-1, with D possibly matching TRBD1 (5 bases). Germline-derived CDR1 and CDR2 are LNHNV and YYDKDF (reference sequence). The V end lost 0 bases, the J end lost 7 bases, and 10 bases lay between the germline ends. This CDR3 is built from 14 residues. The CDR3 region has the DNA TGTGCCACCAGCAGAGATTTTTCAGGGAATGAGCAGTTCTTC. Translated: CATSRDFSGNEQFF.

The rearrangement uses TRBV5-8 and TRBJ2-6, with D maybe TRBD1 (6 bases). Per the germline V gene, CDR1 is SGHTS and CDR2 is YDEGEE. Between the trimmed V and J ends, which lost 6 bases and 0 bases, there was a span of 13 bases. The CDR3 has 16 amino acids. CDR3 residues: CASKRGHNSGANVLTF. CDR3 DNA: TGTGCCAGCAAGAGGGGACACAACTCTGGGGCCAACGTCCTGACTTTC.

V gene TRBV28 combines with J gene TRBJ1-5, with unresolved D. This CDR3 region has 12 residues. V lost 10 bases and J lost 3, with 10 bases in between. CDR1 is MDHEN, CDR2 SYDVKM, per germline. The CDR3 sequence: CANAQNNQPQHF. As DNA, the CDR3 is TGTGCCAACGCACAGAACAATCAGCCCCAGCATTTT.

The CDR3, as DNA: TGTGCCAGCTCACCACGTGCGGACGGGCAACCGAACACTGAAGCTTTCTTT. Translating gives CASSPRADGQPNTEAFF. The chain combines TRBV18 with TRBJ1-1; D remains ambiguous. Trimming shortened V by 1 base and J by 1 base, and 16 bases separated the two germline ends. The germline CDR1 and CDR2 sequences are KGHSH and LQKENI. The CDR3 covers 17 residues.

The rearrangement joins TRBV2 to TRBJ1-4; the match to TRBD1 covers 8 bases. Germline lookup yields CDR1 SNHLY and CDR2 FYNNEI. V dropped 6 bases and J dropped 1; count of bases not matched to a gene: 4. This CDR3 comprises 15 residues. In DNA, the CDR3 is TGTGCCAGCAGGCAAGACAGGGGAACTAATGAAAAACTGTTTTTT. This translates into CASRQDRGTNEKLFF.

The J gene is TRBJ1-1, the V gene TRBV19; 12 bases map to TRBD1. Per the germline V gene, CDR1 is LNHDA and CDR2 is SQIVND (reference sequence). There are 17 residues in the CDR3. The ends lost 5 bases at V and 5 bases at J; junction bases unmatched: 12. CDR3 bases: TGTGCCAGTAGTCCGCCTCCGGGACAGGGGGCTTGGACTGAAGCTTTCTTT. Protein product: CASSPPPGQGAWTEAFF.

The CDR3 region has the DNA TGTGCCAGCAGCCAGCCCGGACAGAGCTATGGCTACACCTTC. It translates to CASSQPGQSYGYTF. The chain couples TRBV3-1 (or the pseudogene TRBV3-2) to TRBJ1-2, with D possibly TRBD1 on 6 matching bases. Germline CDR1 and CDR2: LGHDT and YNNKEL (reference sequence). The CDR3 runs to 14 residues. V lost 3 bases to trimming and J lost 4 bases, with 12 bases between them.

The V and J genes are TRBV30 and TRBJ2-7; no clear D gene. Per the germline V gene, CDR1 is GTSNPN and CDR2 is SVGIG (reference sequence). The CDR3 is 13 amino acids. Trimming removed 0 bases from V and 2 bases from J, with 8 bases in between. The CDR3: CAWSVLQTYEQYF. CDR3 sequence (DNA): TGTGCCTGGAGTGTCTTACAGACCTACGAGCAGTACTTC.

The J gene is TRBJ2-7, the V gene TRBV19; TRBD2 matches 11 bases. Germline V lookup: CDR1 LNHDA, CDR2 SQIVND (reference sequence). This CDR3 has 14 amino acids. The J segment lost 3 bases and the V segment lost 6 bases, leaving 4 bases of the junction unmatched. This chain's CDR3 is CASSMTSGDYEQYF. The CDR3 nucleotides read TGTGCCAGTAGCATGACTAGCGGGGACTACGAGCAGTACTTC.

The CDR3 DNA follows: TGTGCCAGCAGTTACTTGGGACAGGGGTCGCGCTACACCTTC. Its protein product is CASSYLGQGSRYTF. This rearrangement joins TRBV6-5 to TRBJ1-2, with TRBD1 identical over 10 bases. The V gene end was trimmed by 1 base and the J gene end by 9 bases; junction bases not matched to a gene: 5. CDR3 length equals 14 residues. The germline V gene has CDR1 MNHEY and CDR2 SVGAGI.